The 9 T cell receptor beta chains below were found in one sample sequenced in a study of T cell responses to AZD1222 COVID-19 vaccine. Sequencing was performed with immunoSEQ multiplex PCR; in TCRdb, only in-frame clones are kept and a portion is missing. The data contain about 97,000 clones, around 89% of them seen just once; the ten biggest clones take up approximately 7.5%. The sequencing here drew on peripheral blood, taken on day 0 of AZD1222 vaccination. The receptors originated from an adult in good health.

CDR3 in amino acids: CASSSQPMYSNQPQHF. As DNA, the CDR3 is TGTGCCAGCAGCTCCCAACCCATGTATAGCAATCAGCCCCAGCATTTT. V gene TRBV7-8 combines with J gene TRBJ1-5; D unresolved. The CDR3 runs to 16 residues. V was cut by 4 bases and J by 0 bases, with 13 bases left in between. Germline CDR1 reads SGHVS; CDR2 reads FQNEAQ.

This clone was picked up one time. The chain couples TRBV6-5 to TRBJ2-5; D call uncertain. The CDR3 loop spans 13 amino acids. Trimming cost V 8 bases and J 3 bases, with 13 bases left between them. Germline CDR1 reads MNHEY; CDR2 reads SVGAGI. The CDR3 DNA follows: TGTGCCAGCCAGTGGTCGGGTGAAGAGACCCAGTACTTC. Translating it yields CASQWSGEETQYF.

The chain combines TRBV10-2 with TRBJ2-7; no firm D call. Trimming pared 3 bases from V and 2 bases from J, leaving 11 bases between. CDR1 is WSHSY and CDR2 is SAAADI in the germline V gene. CDR3 length: 14 residues. The CDR3 loop is CASSDPSGPYEQYF. The DNA of the CDR3 is TGCGCCAGCAGTGATCCGAGTGGTCCCTACGAGCAGTACTTC.

V and J are TRBV19 and TRBJ1-6, with a tentative D call TRBD1 (5 bases). Trimming took off 4 bases at V and 10 bases at J, with 14 bases between the two ends. CDR1 and CDR2 from the germline V gene are LNHDA and SQIVND (reference sequence). The CDR3 contains 14 residues. Here the CDR3 DNA reads TGTGCCAGTAGTACTGGGCAGTGGGGGTCACCCCTCCACTTT. It is translated as CASSTGQWGSPLHF.

The chain recombines TRBV28 with TRBJ1-2, with D possibly being TRBD1 (6 bases). CDR3 length: 12 amino acids. The V and J ends lost 5 bases and 8 bases respectively, with 12 bases between them. The germline CDR1 and CDR2 sequences are MDHEN and SYDVKM. The DNA of the CDR3 is TGTGCCAGCAGTCCCGACAGGACGGGCTACACCTTC. Translating it yields CASSPDRTGYTF.

This sequence joins TRBV5-6 and TRBJ2-7; either TRBD1 or TRBD2 may supply D (6 bases each). V dropped 3 bases and J dropped 7 bases, with 14 bases sitting between them. Germline CDR1 and CDR2: SGHDT and YYEEEE. The CDR3 contains 13 residues. DNA of the CDR3: TGTGCCAGCAGCTCGGTCCGGGGGCGGGAGCAGTACTTC. Its protein product is CASSSVRGREQYF.

The chain combines TRBV27 with TRBJ1-5, with 7 positions matching TRBD1. The CDR3 extends over 14 amino acids. The V and J ends lost 6 bases and 3 bases, in that order; junction bases with no gene match: 5. The germline CDR1 and CDR2 sequences are MNHEY and SMNVEV (reference sequence). CDR3 DNA sequence: TGTGCCAGCAGACTGACAGGGATCAATCAGCCCCAGCATTTT. Encoded protein: CASRLTGINQPQHF.

The V call is TRBV6-4, the J call TRBJ2-2; 10 positions match TRBD1. The CDR3 sequence is 15 residues long. V lost 5 bases, J lost 5 bases, and 5 bases stayed unmatched. Per the germline V gene, CDR1 is MRHNA and CDR2 is SNTAGT. The CDR3 nucleotides are TGTGCCAGCAGTCCGTGGGACAGGGGAACCGGGGAGCTGTTTTTT. Its translation is CASSPWDRGTGELFF.

The genes are TRBV6-2 or TRBV6-3 and TRBJ2-1; 8 nucleotides agree with TRBD1. Germline-derived CDR1 and CDR2 are MNHEY and SVGEGT. CDR3 size: 17 residues. V shed 0 bases, J shed 3 bases, and the junction held 7 bases outside the gene matches. The CDR3 region has the DNA TGTGCCAGCAGTTACTCGGGGGCAGGGGGCCACTACAATGAGCAGTTCTTC. Protein: CASSYSGAGGHYNEQFF.